The 13 T cell receptor beta chains below come from one sample, sequenced in a study of blood T cell repertoires in COVID-19. The repertoire was sequenced with immunoSEQ multiplex PCR; TCRdb's copy has only in-frame clones and lacks some. The table includes some 300,000 clones, 65% to 90% detected once. Specimen: peripheral blood. These receptors were taken from a woman between 70 and 85 years old with COVID-19, enrolled during active disease.

This chain connects TRBV7-9 to TRBJ1-4; the match to TRBD1 covers 9 bases. This CDR3 is 16 amino acids long. In germline, CDR1 is SEHNR, CDR2 FQNEAQ (reference sequence). The junction had 9 bases not matched to a gene; V was cut back by 5 bases and J by 5 bases. The CDR3 loop is CASSPGGGQGNEKLFF. CDR3 coding DNA: TGTGCCAGCAGCCCTGGGGGGGGACAGGGAAATGAAAAACTGTTTTTT. Drawing the rest from reference TRBV7-9 and TRBJ1-4, the complete variable domain is DTGVSQNPRHKITKRGQNVTFRCDPISEHNRLYWYRQTLGQGPEFLTYFQNEAQLEKSRLLSDRFSAERPKGSFSTLEIQRTEQGDSAMYLCASSPGGGQGNEKLFFGSGTQLSVL.

The gene calls are TRBV7-9 and TRBJ1-4; D not resolved. Germline V gene sequence: CDR1 SEHNR, CDR2 FQNEAQ (reference sequence). The CDR3 is 13 residues long. The ends were cut back, 2 bases at V and 7 bases at J, with 8 bases in the middle. The chain's CDR3 is CASSLPHFEKLFF. In DNA form, the CDR3 reads TGTGCCAGCAGCTTACCACATTTTGAAAAACTGTTTTTT.

This clone has a single count. This chain joins TRBV7-8 and TRBJ2-5; D remains ambiguous. The ends were cut back, 1 base at V and 2 bases at J, with 5 bases in the middle. CDR3 length: 13 amino acids. Per germline, CDR1 SGHVS and CDR2 FQNEAQ. The CDR3 DNA follows: TGTGCCAGCAGCTTAGGTCATCAAGAGACCCAGTACTTC. This encodes CASSLGHQETQYF.

This rearrangement joins TRBV6-5 to TRBJ1-1, with 7 bases aligning to TRBD1. Germline V gives CDR1 MNHEY, CDR2 SVGAGI. The CDR3 is made up of 14 amino acids. V was clipped by 7 bases and J by 1 base; unmatched bases: 6. The chain's CDR3 is CASISGGSNTEAFF. The CDR3 bases are TGTGCCAGCATTTCAGGGGGATCGAACACTGAAGCTTTCTTT.

This clone was counted only a few times. The V gene is TRBV5-4, the J gene TRBJ1-1; D gene uncertain. V dropped 4 bases and J dropped 0 bases, with 16 bases sitting between them. The CDR3 consists of 16 residues. Germline V CDR1 and CDR2: SGHNT, YYREEE (reference sequence). The CDR3 loop is CASSTAAARMNTEAFF. Here the CDR3 DNA reads TGTGCCAGCAGCACGGCAGCAGCGCGGATGAACACTGAAGCTTTCTTT.

The chain combines TRBV28 with TRBJ2-5; 7 nucleotides agree with TRBD1. The germline gives CDR1 MDHEN, CDR2 SYDVKM. This CDR3 has 16 amino acids. J was trimmed by 0 bases and V by 7 bases; bases with no gene match: 11. DNA for the CDR3: TGTGCCAGCATCAAAAGGGGGACAGTGTACCAAGAGACCCAGTACTTC. Protein product: CASIKRGTVYQETQYF. The whole variable domain, filled in from reference TRBV28 and TRBJ2-5, reads DVKVTQSSRYLVKRTGEKVFLECVQDMDHENMFWYRQDPGLGLRLIYFSYDVKMKEKGDIPEGYSVSREKKERFSLILESASTNQTSMYLCASIKRGTVYQETQYFGPGTRLLVL.

The rearrangement uses TRBV6-2 or TRBV6-3 and TRBJ2-3, with D unclear. The CDR3 loop spans 14 amino acids. CDR1 and CDR2 from the germline V gene are MNHEY and SVGEGT. The germline V and J ends were trimmed by 2 bases and 2 bases, with 8 bases remaining between them. This chain's CDR3 is CASSYPPYTDTQYF. The CDR3 DNA reads as TGTGCCAGCAGTTACCCTCCCTACACAGATACGCAGTATTTT.

The chain has TRBV7-2 and TRBJ1-2, with 8 bases that match TRBD1. The CDR3 is 15 amino acids. Germline assignment: CDR1 SGHTA and CDR2 FQGNSA. Trimming removed 6 bases from V and 4 bases from J; junction bases left unmatched: 10. The CDR3 sequence is CASSIQQGVGYGYTF. The DNA of the CDR3 is TGTGCCAGCAGTATACAACAGGGGGTGGGCTATGGCTACACCTTC.

This clone was detected only once. V usage is TRBV5-8 and J usage is TRBJ1-5; a weak D match, TRBD1 (5 bases). V shed 4 bases and J shed 14 bases, with 13 bases lying between them. Germline CDR1 reads SGHTS; CDR2 reads YDEGEE. The CDR3 runs 11 residues. CDR3 protein: CASSRGGEKHF. The DNA of the CDR3 is TGTGCCAGCAGCCGAGGAGGGGAGAAGCATTTT.

The chain is built from TRBV9 and TRBJ1-4, with 9 bases aligning to TRBD1. With V trimmed by 5 bases and J by 7 bases, 6 bases remained unmatched. The CDR3 spans 14 residues. CDR1 is SGDLS and CDR2 is YYNGEE in the germline V gene. The CDR3 region has the DNA TGTGCCAGCAGTACAGGGGGCTGGAGTGAAAAACTGTTTTTT. It translates to CASSTGGWSEKLFF.

The V call is TRBV5-1, the J call TRBJ1-2; D unresolved. Trimming removed 6 bases from V and 8 bases from J, with 14 bases in between. This CDR3 is built from 12 residues. Germline CDR1 SGHRS, CDR2 YFSETQ. The CDR3 region has the DNA TGCGCCAGCATTGACCGCGCGGGCGGCTACACCTTC. This codes for CASIDRAGGYTF.

V and J are TRBV7-7 and TRBJ2-2; D is uncertain. Germline values: CDR1 SSHAT, CDR2 FNYEAQ (reference sequence). Trimming removed 5 bases at V and 6 bases at J, with 16 bases between. The CDR3 has 15 residues. The CDR3: CASSPQAGSPGELFF. CDR3 nucleotides: TGTGCCAGCAGCCCCCAGGCCGGCAGCCCCGGGGAGCTGTTTTTT.

In its sample, this clone was seen once. J is TRBJ1-4 and V is TRBV24-1, with TRBD1 matching 8 bases. The CDR3 has 15 amino acids. Germline CDR1 reads KGHDR; CDR2 reads SFDVKD. V was pared by 5 bases and J by 7 bases, with 8 bases of the junction left unmatched. The CDR3 nucleotides read TGTGCCACCAGTGCCCCCGGGACAGGAGGTGAAAAACTGTTTTTT. The encoded protein is CATSAPGTGGEKLFF.